This is a list of T cell receptor beta chains from one sample in a study of T cell responses to AZD1222 COVID-19 vaccine. The table came from immunoSEQ multiplex PCR; TCRdb's copy has only in-frame clones and leaves some out. The table has about 150,000 clones, approximately 90% seen once. Sequences were derived from peripheral blood, sampled on day 0 of AZD1222 vaccination. The origin of the receptors is an adult in good health. The CDR3 runs from the conserved cysteine through the conserved F or W. A D gene is named only where the DNA matches it firmly.

TRBD2	TRBV18	TRBJ2-3	CASSPRRLAGPSSTDTQYF	TGTGCCAGCTCACCACGCAGACTAGCGGGACCCTCTAGCACAGATACGCAGTATTTT
TRBD2	TRBV7-3	TRBJ2-1	CASRAGGGYNEQFF	TGTGCCAGTAGAGCGGGAGGGGGTTACAATGAGCAGTTCTTC
TRBD2	TRBV6-5	TRBJ2-1	CASAASGSYNEQFF	TGTGCCAGCGCAGCTAGCGGAAGTTACAATGAGCAGTTCTTC
TRBD1	TRBV19	TRBJ1-6	CASSMSQGDLHAPLHF	TGTGCCAGTAGTATGAGCCAGGGGGACCTCCATGCACCCCTCCACTTT
TRBD2	TRBV6-5	TRBJ2-1	CASSSSGRALDEQFF	TGTGCCAGCAGTTCCAGCGGGAGGGCCTTAGATGAGCAGTTCTTC
NA	TRBV25-1	TRBJ2-1	CASSSLSYNEQFF	TGTGCCAGCAGTTCCCTATCGTACAATGAGCAGTTCTTC
NA	TRBV6-5	TRBJ1-2	CASSTSWGYGYTF	TGTGCCAGCAGTACGTCTTGGGGCTATGGCTACACCTTC
NA	TRBV5-1	TRBJ2-7	CASRETQSYEQYF	TGCGCCAGCAGAGAGACACAATCCTACGAGCAGTACTTC
NA	TRBV15	TRBJ2-5	CATSRGQETQYF	TGTGCCACCAGCAGAGGCCAAGAGACCCAGTACTTC
NA	TRBV6-2/TRBV6-3	TRBJ1-5	CASSYETGDSNQPQHF	TGTGCCAGCAGTTACGAAACAGGAGATAGCAATCAGCCCCAGCATTTT
NA	TRBV7-3	TRBJ1-3	CASSYRGDGNTIYF	TGTGCCAGCAGCTACAGAGGGGATGGAAACACCATATATTTT
NA	TRBV9	TRBJ2-1	CASSVDGYNEQFF	TGTGCCAGCAGCGTAGATGGCTATAATGAGCAGTTCTTC
NA	TRBV6-6	TRBJ1-4	CASSYEGGREKLFF	TGTGCCAGCAGTTACGAAGGGGGGCGGGAAAAACTGTTTTTT
TRBD2	TRBV7-8	TRBJ2-2	CASGLASRGNTGELFF	TGTGCCAGCGGACTAGCAAGCCGGGGTAACACCGGGGAGCTGTTTTTT
NA	TRBV2	TRBJ1-1	CASRTPRNTEAFF	TGTGCCAGCAGGACACCCAGAAACACTGAAGCTTTCTTT
NA	TRBV25-1	TRBJ2-3	CASKGFDTQYF	TGTGCCAGCAAGGGGTTTGATACGCAGTATTTT
NA	TRBV28	TRBJ2-1	CASSYTPQARNEQFF	TGTGCCAGCAGTTATACTCCCCAGGCTCGCAATGAGCAGTTCTTC
NA	TRBV10-3	TRBJ1-5	CAISESSGNNQPQHF	TGTGCCATCAGTGAGTCGTCAGGGAATAATCAGCCCCAGCATTTT
NA	TRBV6-2/TRBV6-3	TRBJ2-7	CASSYRYRDGHYEQYF	TGTGCCAGCAGTTATCGATACCGGGACGGGCACTACGAGCAGTACTTC
TRBD2	TRBV14	TRBJ2-1	CASSQTSVTLWTYNEQFF	TGTGCCAGCAGCCAGACTAGCGTCACGTTGTGGACTTACAATGAGCAGTTCTTC